These 25 T cell receptor beta chains originate from one sample sequenced in a study of blood T cell repertoires in COVID-19. Produced via immunoSEQ multiplex PCR; TCRdb's table is partial and in-frame only. The sample holds roughly 250,000 clones, 75% to 90% seen once. The sample comprised PBMCs or T cells enriched from blood (not recorded which). The receptors originated from a woman aged 40 to 50 with acute COVID-19.

The chain joins TRBV28 to TRBJ1-1; possible D gene TRBD1, 6 bases. Trimming cost V 6 bases and J 1 base, with 15 bases left between them. CDR3 size: 15 residues. CDR1 is MDHEN, CDR2 SYDVKM, per germline. In DNA form, the CDR3 reads TGTGCCAGCAGAGCCCTGGGGACACCGAACACTGAAGCTTTCTTT. Residues: CASRALGTPNTEAFF.

The count of this clone is one. The chain couples TRBV27 to TRBJ2-1; unclear D gene. CDR1 is MNHEY, CDR2 SMNVEV, per germline (reference sequence). This CDR3 contains 14 residues. V gave up 5 bases and J gave up 4 bases, with 12 bases separating them. CDR3 sequence: CASSPLSLYNEQFF. CDR3 sequence (DNA): TGTGCCAGCAGTCCCTTGTCCCTTTACAATGAGCAGTTCTTC.

In its sample, this clone was seen once. J is TRBJ2-3 and V is TRBV5-1; 8 bases line up with TRBD1. After removal of 4 bases from V and 2 bases from J, the junction contained 6 bases not matched to a gene. This CDR3 spans 15 amino acids. Per germline, CDR1 SGHRS and CDR2 YFSETQ. The CDR3 is CASSDGTGDTDTQYF. DNA of the CDR3: TGCGCCAGCAGCGATGGGACAGGCGACACAGATACGCAGTATTTT.

This chain uses TRBV19 with TRBJ1-2; 7 bases match TRBD1. Germline CDR1 LNHDA, CDR2 SQIVND (reference sequence). The ends lost 5 bases at V and 2 bases at J; junction bases unmatched: 5. The length of the CDR3 is 14 residues. The CDR3 DNA reads as TGTGCCAGTAGTCCAGACAGGGAAAACTATGGCTACACCTTC. This sequence encodes CASSPDRENYGYTF.

The rearrangement joins TRBV4-1 to TRBJ1-4; unclear D gene. CDR3 size: 15 residues. The V and J ends lost 0 bases and 4 bases respectively, with 9 bases between them. CDR1 is MGHRA, CDR2 YSYEKL, per germline. The CDR3 DNA reads as TGCGCCAGCAGCCAAGAACCCCGGGGTAATGAAAAACTGTTTTTT. This gives the protein CASSQEPRGNEKLFF.

The V gene is TRBV6-5, the J gene TRBJ1-2; 7 nucleotides align to TRBD1. Germline trimming cut 6 bases from V and 2 bases from J; bases unmatched to any gene: 6. CDR1 MNHEY and CDR2 SVGAGI come from the germline V gene. The CDR3 has 14 residues. Here the CDR3 DNA reads TGTGCCAGCAGGAGAGGGACAGCAAACTATGGCTACACCTTC. Protein sequence: CASRRGTANYGYTF.

V is TRBV19 and J is TRBJ1-1; 7 bases agree with TRBD1. From germline, CDR1 is LNHDA and CDR2 SQIVND (reference sequence). V was clipped by 10 bases and J by 3 bases; unmatched bases: 14. The CDR3 spans 15 residues. The CDR3 is CATTLQMGQHTEAFF. CDR3 sequence (DNA): TGTGCCACCACGCTGCAAATGGGACAGCACACTGAAGCTTTCTTT.

This rearrangement joins TRBV2 to TRBJ1-1; D is unresolved. The V end was cut by 2 bases, the J end by 10 bases, with 2 bases between. CDR1 and CDR2 (germline): SNHLY, FYNNEI. The CDR3 totals 9 residues. CDR3 bases: TGTGCCAGCAGTGAACTAGCTTTCTTT. Residues: CASSELAFF.

The chain joins TRBV9 to TRBJ2-2; maybe TRBD1 (6 bases). The germline V gene encodes CDR1 SGDLS and CDR2 YYNGEE. V shed 4 bases and J shed 5 bases, with 9 bases lying between them. The CDR3 runs to 13 residues. In nucleotides, the CDR3 is TGTGCCAGCAGCTCCACAGGGACCGGGGAGCTGTTTTTT. It specifies CASSSTGTGELFF.

V usage is TRBV11-3 and J usage is TRBJ1-1, with D possibly being TRBD1 (5 bases). The CDR3 length is 14 residues. Germline V gives CDR1 SGHNT, CDR2 YENEEA. Trimming shortened V by 1 base and J by 4 bases, and 10 bases separated the two germline ends. The CDR3 sequence is CASSLGQGGTEAFF. CDR3 sequence (DNA): TGTGCCAGCAGCTTAGGGCAGGGAGGCACTGAAGCTTTCTTT.

The chain employs TRBV14 and TRBJ1-2; D gene uncertain. The ends were cut back, 0 bases at V and 0 bases at J, with 5 bases in the middle. This CDR3 has 14 residues. Germline CDR1 SGHDN, CDR2 FVKESK. The CDR3 DNA is TGTGCCAGCAGCCAAGACTCCCCTAACTATGGCTACACCTTC. Translating gives CASSQDSPNYGYTF.

The CDR3 loop is CASSVGRGIQNTEAFF. CDR3 in DNA: TGTGCCAGCAGCGTAGGGAGGGGAATTCAGAACACTGAAGCTTTCTTT. J is TRBJ1-1 and V is TRBV9; maybe TRBD1 (5 bases). The CDR3 consists of 16 residues. The germline V gene encodes CDR1 SGDLS and CDR2 YYNGEE. V lost 0 bases, J lost 1 base, and 13 bases lay in between.

The genes are TRBV7-6 and TRBJ2-1; TRBD2 agrees at 7 bases. The J segment lost 6 bases and the V segment lost 0 bases, leaving 5 bases of the junction unmatched. Germline V gene data show CDR1 as SGHVS and CDR2 as FNYEAQ. This CDR3 has 15 residues. CDR3 region: CASSLAGGSGNEQFF. In nucleotides, the CDR3 is TGTGCCAGCAGCTTAGCGGGCGGGAGCGGCAATGAGCAGTTCTTC.

The chain recombines TRBV2 with TRBJ2-3, with 12 positions matching TRBD2. The CDR3 spans 15 residues. The germline V gene encodes CDR1 SNHLY and CDR2 FYNNEI. The V segment lost 7 bases and the J segment 4 bases; nucleotides outside the gene matches: 6. The CDR3 sequence: CASTKTSGSADTQYF. The CDR3 region has the DNA TGTGCCAGCACCAAGACTAGCGGGAGTGCAGATACGCAGTATTTT.

The chain couples TRBV30 to TRBJ2-1; 9 nucleotides match TRBD2. Losses at the gene ends were 5 bases for V and 8 bases for J; bases not matched to a gene: 7. The CDR3 loop spans 13 amino acids. The germline gives CDR1 GTSNPN, CDR2 SVGIG (reference sequence). The CDR3 DNA reads as TGTGCCTGGGCCGGGACTAGCAAGGATGAGCAGTTCTTC. This encodes CAWAGTSKDEQFF.

The J gene is TRBJ2-3, the V gene TRBV29-1; tentatively, D is TRBD2 (5 bases). CDR3 length: 13 residues. V lost 2 bases to trimming and J lost 2 bases, with 8 bases between them. Looked up from germline, CDR1 is SQVTM and CDR2 is ANQGSEA. DNA for the CDR3: TGCAGCGTTGAAACGGGAAACACAGATACGCAGTATTTT. This encodes CSVETGNTDTQYF.

The V and J genes are TRBV5-1 and TRBJ1-3; 7 positions match TRBD1. This CDR3 is 16 amino acids long. Germline V lookup: CDR1 SGHRS, CDR2 YFSETQ. With V trimmed by 4 bases and J by 2 bases, 9 bases remained unmatched. For the CDR3, the DNA is TGCGCCAGCAGCGAGGTTTCAGGGGGACCTGGAAACACCATATATTTT. Its translation is CASSEVSGGPGNTIYF.

Here the CDR3 reads CASSEPGTEAFF. CDR3 bases: TGTGCCAGCAGTGAGCCGGGCACTGAAGCTTTCTTT. The chain uses TRBV25-1 and TRBJ1-1; D call uncertain. The CDR3 consists of 12 residues. Trimming shortened V by 3 bases and J by 4 bases, and 6 bases separated the two germline ends. Germline-derived CDR1 and CDR2 are MGHDK and SYGVNS.

This clone was detected only a few times. The V and J genes are TRBV7-2 and TRBJ2-3; D is perhaps TRBD1 (6 bases). CDR3 length equals 14 residues. Trimming took off 6 bases at V and 6 bases at J, with 16 bases between the two ends. Germline V gene lookup returns CDR1 SGHTA and CDR2 FQGNSA. In DNA form, the CDR3 reads TGTGCCAGCAGTCCCGGGACAATCTATGATACGCAGTATTTT. Translating it yields CASSPGTIYDTQYF.

The chain uses TRBV9 and TRBJ1-1, with D possibly matching TRBD1 (6 bases). V lost 4 bases and J lost 3, with 7 bases in between. The CDR3 is made up of 12 amino acids. Germline loops: CDR1 SGDLS, CDR2 YYNGEE. CDR3 bases: TGTGCCAGCAGCACAGGGCACACTGAAGCTTTCTTT. This encodes CASSTGHTEAFF.

The chain couples TRBV6-1 to TRBJ2-2, with D perhaps TRBD2 (6 bases). With 2 bases removed from V and 4 bases from J, the gap between germline ends came to 14 bases. The CDR3 totals 16 residues. In germline, CDR1 is MNHNS, CDR2 SASEGT. The CDR3 DNA reads as TGTGCCAGCAGTGAATACCCGGGACTCGTCACCGGGGAGCTGTTTTTT. It encodes CASSEYPGLVTGELFF.

The rearrangement uses TRBV2 and TRBJ1-5; the D is unclear. V was cut by 6 bases and J by 4 bases, with 10 bases left in between. Germline CDR1 SNHLY, CDR2 FYNNEI. The CDR3 totals 13 residues. The CDR3 sequence: CASSPEANQPQHF. The CDR3 region has the DNA TGTGCCAGCAGCCCGGAGGCAAATCAGCCCCAGCATTTT.

V gene TRBV19 combines with J gene TRBJ1-5; TRBD1 matches at 7 bases. The germline gives CDR1 LNHDA, CDR2 SQIVND (reference sequence). Unmatched junction bases numbered 4, after V lost 7 bases and J lost 4 bases. The CDR3 has 13 residues. CDR3: CASNRQGNQPQHF. DNA for the CDR3: TGTGCCAGTAACCGACAGGGTAATCAGCCCCAGCATTTT.

The chain combines TRBV7-9 with TRBJ1-3; a weak D match, TRBD1 (5 bases). From germline, CDR1 is SEHNR and CDR2 FQNEAQ (reference sequence). With 3 bases removed from V and 4 bases from J, the gap between germline ends came to 7 bases. This CDR3 has 13 residues. CDR3 sequence reads: CASSLEGGNTIYF. The CDR3 DNA reads TGTGCCAGCAGCTTGGAGGGGGGAAACACCATATATTTT.

At least ten counts were recorded for this clone. The chain is built from TRBV19 and TRBJ2-1; perhaps TRBD1 as D (6 bases). The CDR3 has 16 residues. Germline CDR1 is LNHDA and CDR2 is SQIVND (reference sequence). V gave up 1 base and J gave up 4 bases, with 14 bases separating them. For the CDR3, the DNA is TGTGCCAGTAGTATAGCGGGCAGGGGCTGGTACAATGAGCAGTTCTTC. This gives the protein CASSIAGRGWYNEQFF.